This entry features one T cell receptor (beta chain) sequence. As yet, its antigen is unknown. These donors were members of the approximately 110-subject validation cohort, a group separate from the approximately 680-subject first cohort. The CDR3 is 14 residues long. Trimming removed 6 bases from V and 3 bases from J; junction bases left unmatched: 4. Germline lookup yields CDR1 LNHDA and CDR2 SQIVND (reference sequence). This entry is derived from a study of cytomegalovirus exposure and HLA in healthy donors. Study findings and constraints: The study put 150 to 200 TCR beta chains on its list as cytomegalovirus-associated.

Profiled with immunoSEQ multiplex PCR; TCRdb holds only in-frame clones, not every one. The repertoire has some 110,000 clones, around 86% of them found once; the top ten carry under 5%. Source material: PBMCs. The clonotype originates from a man aged 18 to 29 in good health and CMV-seronegative. The chain recombines TRBV19 with TRBJ1-2, with 10 bases fitting TRBD1. The CDR3 sequence: CASSPGQGYYGYTF. As DNA, the CDR3 is TGTGCCAGTAGCCCGGGACAGGGGTACTATGGCTACACCTTC.